This T cell receptor beta chain stems from a study of blood T cell repertoires in COVID-19. This CDR3 comprises 16 residues. J gave up 0 bases and V 6 bases, and 3 bases lay outside the gene matches. Germline V gene lookup returns CDR1 WNHNN and CDR2 SYGVQD (reference sequence). Sequenced by immunoSEQ multiplex PCR; TCRdb stores in-frame clones only, minus some. The table lists about 240,000 clones, around 87% of them singletons, with more than 6.5% in the top ten. This receptor was identified in a woman between 70 and 85 years old with active or convalescent COVID-19. The sequencing sample was made of peripheral blood. The chain uses TRBV10-1 and TRBJ2-1, with 12 bases matching TRBD2. The DNA for the CDR3 is TGCGCCAGCAGCTCTAGCGGGGGGGGCTCCTACAATGAGCAGTTCTTC. Amino acid sequence: CASSSSGGGSYNEQFF.